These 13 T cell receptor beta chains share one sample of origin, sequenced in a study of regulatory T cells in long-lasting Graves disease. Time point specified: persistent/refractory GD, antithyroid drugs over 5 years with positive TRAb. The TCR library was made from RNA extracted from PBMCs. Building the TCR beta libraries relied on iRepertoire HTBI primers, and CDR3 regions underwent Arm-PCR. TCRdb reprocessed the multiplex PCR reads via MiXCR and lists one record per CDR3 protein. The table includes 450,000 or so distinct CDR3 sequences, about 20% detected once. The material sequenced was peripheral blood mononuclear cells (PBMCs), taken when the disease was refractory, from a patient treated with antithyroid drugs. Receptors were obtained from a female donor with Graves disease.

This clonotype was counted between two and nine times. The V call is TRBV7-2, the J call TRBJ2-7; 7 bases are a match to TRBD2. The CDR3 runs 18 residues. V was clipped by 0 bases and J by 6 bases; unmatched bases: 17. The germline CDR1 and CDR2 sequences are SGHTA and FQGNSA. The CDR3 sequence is CASSLANRQSGLKGEQYF. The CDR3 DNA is TGTGCCAGCAGCTTAGCGAACCGACAATCGGGACTAAAAGGCGAGCAGTACTTC. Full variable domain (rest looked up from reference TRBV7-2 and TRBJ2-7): GAGVSQSPSNKVTEKGKDVELRCDPISGHTALYWYRQSLGQGLEFLIYFQGNSAPDKSGLPSDRFSAERTGGSVSTLTIQRTQQEDSAVYLCASSLANRQSGLKGEQYFGPGTRLTVT.

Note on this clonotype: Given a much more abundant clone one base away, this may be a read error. The CDR3 sequence is CASSYFPSYVQYF. The CDR3 coding sequence is TGTGCCAGCAGTTACTTTCCCAGCTACGTGCAGTACTTC. The rearrangement joins TRBV6-4 to TRBJ2-7; D is unclear. This CDR3 spans 13 amino acids. CDR1 is MRHNA and CDR2 is SNTAGT in the germline V gene.

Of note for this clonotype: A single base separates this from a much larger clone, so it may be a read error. The CDR3 DNA sequence: TGTGCCAGCAGCTTTAGAGGGACAGGGGACTACGAGCAGTACTTC. Translated, it gives CASSFRGTGDYEQYF. The genes are TRBV7-2 and TRBJ2-7; the match to TRBD1 covers 10 bases. The CDR3 is made up of 15 amino acids. After removal of 3 bases from V and 3 bases from J, the junction contained 5 bases not matched to a gene. Germline-derived CDR1 and CDR2 are SGHTA and FQGNSA.

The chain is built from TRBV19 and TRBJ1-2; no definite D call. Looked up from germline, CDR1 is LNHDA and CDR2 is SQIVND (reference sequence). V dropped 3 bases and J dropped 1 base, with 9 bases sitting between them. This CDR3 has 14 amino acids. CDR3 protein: CASSIEQINYGYTF. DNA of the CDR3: TGTGCCAGTAGTATCGAACAGATTAACTATGGCTACACCTTC.

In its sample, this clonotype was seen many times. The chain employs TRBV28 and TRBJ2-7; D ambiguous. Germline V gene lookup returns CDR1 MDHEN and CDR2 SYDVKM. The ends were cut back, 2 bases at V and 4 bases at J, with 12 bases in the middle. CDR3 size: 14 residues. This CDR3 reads CASSLRLDGYEQYF. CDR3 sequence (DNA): TGTGCCAGCAGTTTACGCCTCGACGGGTACGAGCAGTACTTC.

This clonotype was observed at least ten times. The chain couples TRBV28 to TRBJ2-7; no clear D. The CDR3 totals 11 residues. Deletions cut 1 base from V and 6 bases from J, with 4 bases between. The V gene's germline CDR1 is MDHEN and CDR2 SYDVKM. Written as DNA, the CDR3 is TGTGCCAGCAGTTTATCGACCGAGCAGTACTTC. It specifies CASSLSTEQYF.

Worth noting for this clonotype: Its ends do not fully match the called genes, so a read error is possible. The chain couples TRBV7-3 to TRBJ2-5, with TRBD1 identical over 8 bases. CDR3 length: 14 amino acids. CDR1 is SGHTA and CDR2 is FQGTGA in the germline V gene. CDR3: CASSLSGQGEAQYF. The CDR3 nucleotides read TGTGCCAGCAGCTTATCAGGACAGGGAGAGGCCCAGTACTTC.

DNA for the CDR3: TGCAGCGTTGAACTTACCAACGTCCTGACTTTC. Its translation is CSVELTNVLTF. The V and J genes are TRBV29-1 and TRBJ2-6; D is unclear. CDR3 length equals 11 residues. The ends were cut back, 2 bases at V and 8 bases at J, with 4 bases in the middle. Germline V gene data show CDR1 as SQVTM and CDR2 as ANQGSEA.

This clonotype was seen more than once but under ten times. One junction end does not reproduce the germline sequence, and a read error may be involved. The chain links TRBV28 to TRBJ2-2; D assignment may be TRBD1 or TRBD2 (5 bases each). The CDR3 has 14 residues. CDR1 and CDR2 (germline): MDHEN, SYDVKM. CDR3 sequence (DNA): TGTGCCAGCATCGCAGGGACCAACACCGGGGAGCCGTTTTTT. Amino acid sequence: CASIAGTNTGEPFF.

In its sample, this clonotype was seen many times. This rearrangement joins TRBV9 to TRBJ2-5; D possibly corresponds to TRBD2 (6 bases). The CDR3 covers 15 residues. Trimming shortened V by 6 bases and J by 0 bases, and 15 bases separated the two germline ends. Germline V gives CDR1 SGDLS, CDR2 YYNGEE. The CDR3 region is CASNWFGGNQETQYF. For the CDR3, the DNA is TGTGCCAGCAATTGGTTCGGGGGAAACCAAGAGACCCAGTACTTC.

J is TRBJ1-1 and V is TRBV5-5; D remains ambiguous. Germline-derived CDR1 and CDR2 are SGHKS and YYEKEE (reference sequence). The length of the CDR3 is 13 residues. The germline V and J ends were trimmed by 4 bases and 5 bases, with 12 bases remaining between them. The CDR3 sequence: CASSTVRVTEAFF. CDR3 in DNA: TGTGCCAGCAGCACCGTTAGGGTGACTGAAGCTTTCTTT.

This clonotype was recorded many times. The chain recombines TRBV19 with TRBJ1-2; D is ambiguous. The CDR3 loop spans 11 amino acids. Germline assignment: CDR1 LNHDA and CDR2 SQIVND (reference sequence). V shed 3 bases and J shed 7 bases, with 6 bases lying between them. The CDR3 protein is CASSIASGYTF. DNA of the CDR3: TGTGCCAGTAGTATCGCCAGTGGCTACACCTTC.

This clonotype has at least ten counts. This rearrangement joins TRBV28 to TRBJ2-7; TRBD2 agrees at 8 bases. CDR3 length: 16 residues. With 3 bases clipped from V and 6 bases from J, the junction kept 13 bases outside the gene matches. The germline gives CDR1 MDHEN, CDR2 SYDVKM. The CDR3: CASSFVLAGGSGEQYF. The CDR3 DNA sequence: TGTGCCAGCAGTTTCGTCCTCGCGGGAGGAAGCGGCGAGCAGTACTTC.